This T cell receptor beta chain came from a study of T cells in Graves' hyperthyroidism and ophthalmopathy. General study points: Ophthalmopathy, which appeared later, was predicted by the model a median about 5.9 months before onset. Also found in blood were most expanded thyroid clonotypes above 0.001.

The source material, RNA transcripts, was used to amplify TCR beta CDR3 regions. An initial round of RT-PCR targeting the TCR CDR3 relied on the HTBI primer set. TCRdb re-called the multiplex PCR reads with MiXCR, one entry per CDR3 protein. The sample includes around 660,000 distinct CDR3 sequences, approximately 42% seen only once; the top ten take 6.5% to 9%. It was uncontrolled infection, other autoimmune disease, pregnancy or lactation that excluded patients. The diagnoses drew upon clinical symptoms, serum thyroxine and TRAb, thyroid ultrasound and orbital computed tomography. This clonotype occurred many times. Its antigen is currently unknown. The CDR3 contains 12 residues. The V gene's germline CDR1 is SQVTM and CDR2 ANQGSEA. V was trimmed by 6 bases and J by 4 bases, leaving 12 bases between them.

The sequenced material came from peripheral blood or thyroid tissue (not recorded which). The chain links TRBV29-1 to TRBJ1-2, with TRBD1 as a possible D gene (6 bases). The sequence was obtained from an adult man with Graves' disease, either hyperthyroidism or ophthalmopathy (not recorded which). The CDR3 DNA reads as TGCAGCGTCAGGACAGATCTCTATGGCTACACCTTC. Amino acids: CSVRTDLYGYTF. Full variable domain (missing parts from reference TRBV29-1 and TRBJ1-2): SAVISQKPSRDICQRGTSLTIQCQVDSQVTMMFWYRQQPGQSLTLIATANQGSEATYESGFVIDKFPISRPNLTFSTLTVSNMSPEDSSIYLCSVRTDLYGYTFGSGTRLTVV.